The sample holds many counts of the clone carrying this T cell receptor beta chain. The antigen is undetermined. CDR1 and CDR2 from the germline V gene are DFQATT and SNEGSKA (reference sequence). This CDR3 has 16 amino acids. The ends lost 1 base at V and 12 bases at J; junction bases unmatched: 12. The sample belongs to a study of blood T cells in healthy people across ages. Whole-study results and caveats: Roughly linear age-related decline in beta diversity appeared, significant by age 40.

Researchers report isolating at least 6 million PBMCs per sample. Using a J-beta primer mix together with a sample-barcoded 5' primer, a second PCR was run for 7 to 11 cycles. TCRdb re-called the 5' RACE reads with MiXCR, one entry per CDR3 protein. The table has some 800,000 distinct CDR3 sequences, 40% to 50% seen once. This receptor was obtained from a man in his sixties in good health. The chain is built from TRBV20-1 and TRBJ2-1; 13 bases agree with TRBD2. Sequencing was done on a sample of blood. CDR3 sequence: CSARVTSGGRPRLQFF. CDR3 sequence (DNA): TGCAGTGCTAGAGTGACTAGCGGGGGGCGCCCCCGATTGCAGTTCTTC.